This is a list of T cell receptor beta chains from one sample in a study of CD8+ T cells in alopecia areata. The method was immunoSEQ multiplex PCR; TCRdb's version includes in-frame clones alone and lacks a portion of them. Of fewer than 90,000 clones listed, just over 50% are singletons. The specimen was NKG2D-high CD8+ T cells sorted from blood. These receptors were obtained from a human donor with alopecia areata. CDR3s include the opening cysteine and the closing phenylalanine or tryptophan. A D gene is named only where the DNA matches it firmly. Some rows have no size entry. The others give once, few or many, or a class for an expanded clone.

cdr3_aa: CASSKYTEAFF
cdr3_nt: TGTGCCAGCAGTAAATACACTGAAGCTTTCTTT
j_call: TRBJ1-1
v_call: TRBV11-2
clone_size: NA
d_call: NA

cdr3_aa: CASSLDGGYEQYF
cdr3_nt: TGTGCCAGCAGCTTGGATGGTGGCTACGAGCAGTACTTC
j_call: TRBJ2-7
v_call: TRBV5-6
clone_size: NA
d_call: NA

cdr3_aa: CARTGTGRNGYTF
cdr3_nt: TGTGCCCGGACGGGGACAGGGAGGAATGGCTACACCTTC
j_call: TRBJ1-2
v_call: TRBV30
clone_size: NA
d_call: TRBD1

cdr3_aa: CASSPGQLNEKLFF
cdr3_nt: TGTGCCAGCAGTCCGGGACAGCTTAATGAAAAACTGTTTTTT
j_call: TRBJ1-4
v_call: TRBV27
clone_size: NA
d_call: TRBD1

cdr3_aa: CSVESGSTGELFF
cdr3_nt: TGCAGCGTTGAAAGCGGGTCCACCGGGGAGCTGTTTTTT
j_call: TRBJ2-2
v_call: TRBV29-1
clone_size: few
d_call: NA

cdr3_aa: CASSYLRVIGELFF
cdr3_nt: TGTGCCAGCAGTTATCTACGGGTTATCGGGGAGCTGTTTTTT
j_call: TRBJ2-2
v_call: TRBV6-5
clone_size: NA
d_call: NA

cdr3_aa: CASSLWGISYNEQFF
cdr3_nt: TGTGCCAGCAGCTTATGGGGGATCTCCTACAATGAGCAGTTCTTC
j_call: TRBJ2-1
v_call: TRBV7-8
clone_size: NA
d_call: NA

cdr3_aa: CASSAGAGYEQYF
cdr3_nt: TGTGCCAGCTCAGCGGGAGCAGGCTACGAGCAGTACTTC
j_call: TRBJ2-7
v_call: TRBV28
clone_size: NA
d_call: TRBD2

cdr3_aa: CSVEGDGGLNTEAFF
cdr3_nt: TGCAGCGTTGAAGGGGACGGTGGATTGAACACTGAAGCTTTCTTT
j_call: TRBJ1-1
v_call: TRBV29-1
clone_size: few
d_call: NA

cdr3_aa: CASKRGQSNTEAFF
cdr3_nt: TGCGCCAGTAAACGGGGACAGTCAAACACTGAAGCTTTCTTT
j_call: TRBJ1-1
v_call: TRBV4-1
clone_size: once
d_call: TRBD1

cdr3_aa: CASSLSLAGRYEQYF
cdr3_nt: TGTGCCAGCAGTTTATCACTAGCGGGACGGTACGAGCAGTACTTC
j_call: TRBJ2-7
v_call: TRBV27
clone_size: NA
d_call: TRBD2

cdr3_aa: CASRGTSGYTDTQYF
cdr3_nt: TGTGCCAGCAGGGGGACTAGCGGATACACAGATACGCAGTATTTT
j_call: TRBJ2-3
v_call: TRBV11-2
clone_size: NA
d_call: TRBD2

cdr3_aa: CSVNTGGVFEQYF
cdr3_nt: TGCAGCGTTAATACAGGCGGAGTGTTCGAGCAGTACTTC
j_call: TRBJ2-7
v_call: TRBV29-1
clone_size: NA
d_call: NA

cdr3_aa: CASSPGGIGANEQYF
cdr3_nt: TGCGCCAGCAGCCCCGGGGGGATAGGAGCGAACGAGCAGTACTTC
j_call: TRBJ2-7
v_call: TRBV4-1
clone_size: NA
d_call: TRBD2

cdr3_aa: CASSPRLAQSYEQYF
cdr3_nt: TGTGCCAGCAGCCCCCGACTAGCGCAATCCTACGAGCAGTACTTC
j_call: TRBJ2-7
v_call: TRBV27
clone_size: NA
d_call: TRBD2

cdr3_aa: CASSQVTAAGVLFF
cdr3_nt: TGCGCCAGCAGCCAAGTCACCGCAGCGGGAGTATTGTTCTTC
j_call: TRBJ2-1
v_call: TRBV4-3
clone_size: NA
d_call: TRBD2

cdr3_aa: CASSPGTDTGELFF
cdr3_nt: TGCGCCAGCAGCCCCGGAACAGACACCGGGGAGCTGTTTTTT
j_call: TRBJ2-2
v_call: TRBV4-1
clone_size: few
d_call: NA

cdr3_aa: CAWSLVQFYEQYF
cdr3_nt: TGTGCCTGGAGTCTTGTACAGTTCTACGAGCAGTACTTC
j_call: TRBJ2-7
v_call: TRBV30
clone_size: once
d_call: NA

cdr3_aa: CASTHGRPQMWDTQYF
cdr3_nt: TGCGCCAGCACTCACGGGAGGCCCCAAATGTGGGATACGCAGTATTTT
j_call: TRBJ2-3
v_call: TRBV23-1
clone_size: NA
d_call: TRBD2

cdr3_aa: CASSPGGASTDTQYF
cdr3_nt: TGTGCCAGCAGCCCAGGAGGGGCTAGCACAGATACGCAGTATTTT
j_call: TRBJ2-3
v_call: TRBV7-3
clone_size: many
d_call: NA

cdr3_aa: CASSLGQGDTQYF
cdr3_nt: TGTGCCAGCAGCCTTGGACAGGGGGATACGCAGTATTTT
j_call: TRBJ2-3
v_call: TRBV11-2
clone_size: few
d_call: TRBD1

cdr3_aa: CAWSVVQYQETQYF
cdr3_nt: TGTGCCTGGAGTGTAGTACAGTACCAAGAGACCCAGTACTTC
j_call: TRBJ2-5
v_call: TRBV30
clone_size: NA
d_call: NA

cdr3_aa: CATASPYEQYF
cdr3_nt: TGTGCCACCGCTAGCCCCTACGAGCAGTACTTC
j_call: TRBJ2-7
v_call: TRBV6-6
clone_size: NA
d_call: NA

cdr3_aa: CASSFSGGPSYEQYF
cdr3_nt: TGTGCCAGCAGCTTCTCGGGGGGGCCCTCCTACGAGCAGTACTTC
j_call: TRBJ2-7
v_call: TRBV5-4
clone_size: NA
d_call: TRBD2

cdr3_aa: CASSGDSQAFF
cdr3_nt: TGTGCCAGCAGCGGCGACAGCCAAGCTTTCTTT
j_call: TRBJ1-1
v_call: TRBV5-6
clone_size: NA
d_call: NA

cdr3_aa: CASSLDQGGPGGNEQFF
cdr3_nt: TGTGCCAGCAGTCTAGACCAAGGAGGGCCTGGCGGCAATGAGCAGTTCTTC
j_call: TRBJ2-1
v_call: TRBV28
clone_size: few
d_call: NA

cdr3_aa: CASSSTGEATGELFF
cdr3_nt: TGTGCCAGCAGTTCTACAGGGGAAGCCACCGGGGAGCTGTTTTTT
j_call: TRBJ2-2
v_call: TRBV28
clone_size: few
d_call: TRBD1

cdr3_aa: CASSESGGVAYEQYF
cdr3_nt: TGTGCCAGCAGTGAGTCAGGTGGGGTAGCCTACGAGCAGTACTTC
j_call: TRBJ2-7
v_call: TRBV2
clone_size: NA
d_call: NA

cdr3_aa: CAWIAGTEQYF
cdr3_nt: TGTGCCTGGATAGCAGGGACCGAGCAGTACTTC
j_call: TRBJ2-7
v_call: TRBV30
clone_size: NA
d_call: NA

cdr3_aa: CASSFSGEEQFF
cdr3_nt: TGTGCCAGCAGCTTTTCTGGAGAGGAGCAGTTCTTC
j_call: TRBJ2-1
v_call: TRBV5-4
clone_size: few
d_call: NA

cdr3_aa: CASSQVGRPTLQETQYF
cdr3_nt: TGCGCCAGCAGTCAAGTGGGCAGACCAACCCTCCAAGAGACCCAGTACTTC
j_call: TRBJ2-5
v_call: TRBV4-3
clone_size: NA
d_call: NA

cdr3_aa: CASSWQGVTDTQYF
cdr3_nt: TGTGCCAGCAGTTGGCAGGGGGTCACAGATACGCAGTATTTT
j_call: TRBJ2-3
v_call: TRBV27
clone_size: NA
d_call: TRBD1

cdr3_aa: CASSGGLPYEQYF
cdr3_nt: TGTGCCAGCAGTGGGGGGCTACCCTACGAGCAGTACTTC
j_call: TRBJ2-7
v_call: TRBV27
clone_size: NA
d_call: NA

cdr3_aa: CSVDGRGESYEQYF
cdr3_nt: TGCAGCGTTGATGGGAGGGGAGAGTCCTACGAGCAGTACTTC
j_call: TRBJ2-7
v_call: TRBV29-1
clone_size: few
d_call: TRBD2

cdr3_aa: CSVELRAGELFF
cdr3_nt: TGCAGCGTTGAATTAAGGGCCGGGGAGCTGTTTTTT
j_call: TRBJ2-2
v_call: TRBV29-1
clone_size: few
d_call: NA

cdr3_aa: CASSKREGDQPQHF
cdr3_nt: TGTGCCAGCAGCAAAAGGGAGGGGGACCAGCCCCAGCATTTT
j_call: TRBJ1-5
v_call: TRBV21-1
clone_size: NA
d_call: NA

cdr3_aa: CASSLPGDEQYF
cdr3_nt: TGCGCCAGCAGCTTGCCTGGGGACGAGCAGTACTTC
j_call: TRBJ2-7
v_call: TRBV5-1
clone_size: NA
d_call: NA

cdr3_aa: CASSHVDQPQHF
cdr3_nt: TGTGCCAGCAGCCACGTGGATCAGCCCCAGCATTTT
j_call: TRBJ1-5
v_call: TRBV5-6
clone_size: few
d_call: NA

cdr3_aa: CASSLVDTNYEQYF
cdr3_nt: TGTGCCAGCAGCTTAGTGGACACTAACTACGAGCAGTACTTC
j_call: TRBJ2-7
v_call: TRBV11-2
clone_size: NA
d_call: NA

cdr3_aa: CASSFATSEVTGELFF
cdr3_nt: TGTGCCAGCAGCTTTGCTACTAGCGAAGTCACCGGGGAGCTGTTTTTT
j_call: TRBJ2-2
v_call: TRBV13
clone_size: NA
d_call: TRBD2

cdr3_aa: CAHSGSTYNEQFF
cdr3_nt: TGTGCCCATAGCGGGAGTACCTACAATGAGCAGTTCTTC
j_call: TRBJ2-1
v_call: TRBV28
clone_size: few
d_call: TRBD2

cdr3_aa: CAFQLDAAFF
cdr3_nt: TGTGCCTTCCAACTCGACGCCGCTTTCTTT
j_call: TRBJ1-1
v_call: TRBV30
clone_size: NA
d_call: NA

cdr3_aa: CASSRYELGNTEAFF
cdr3_nt: TGCGCCAGCAGCCGATACGAACTGGGGAACACTGAAGCTTTCTTT
j_call: TRBJ1-1
v_call: TRBV5-1
clone_size: NA
d_call: NA

cdr3_aa: CASSLVEGSYNEQFF
cdr3_nt: TGCGCCAGCAGCTTAGTGGAGGGATCCTACAATGAGCAGTTCTTC
j_call: TRBJ2-1
v_call: TRBV5-1
clone_size: NA
d_call: NA